The 5 T cell receptor beta chains below were found in one sample sequenced in a study of CD8+ T cells in alopecia areata. Treatment denoted: oral pan-JAK inhibitor, 5-10 mg twice daily. cDNA prepared by RNA extraction and subsequent reverse transcription served as the template for sequencing. The table came from immunoSEQ multiplex PCR; TCRdb's copy has only in-frame clones and leaves some out. The top ten hold 9.5% to 15% of the sample, which has over 100,000 clones, around three fifths seen once. The sequencing here drew on CD8+ T cells sorted from blood, taken at week 24, from a patient treated with tofacitinib. These TCRs come from a human donor with alopecia areata.

This chain joins TRBV20-1 and TRBJ2-7, with a tentative D call TRBD1 (6 bases). Germline V gene lookup returns CDR1 DFQATT and CDR2 SNEGSKA (reference sequence). The V gene lost 4 bases and the J gene lost 7 bases, with 8 bases spanning the gap. The CDR3 contains 10 residues. The CDR3 DNA follows: TGCAGTGCTACTCAGGGGGAGCAGTACTTC. Translated: CSATQGEQYF.

This clone was picked up a small number of times. The V gene is TRBV5-1, the J gene TRBJ2-5; the D gene could be TRBD1 or TRBD2 (6 bases each). From germline, CDR1 is SGHRS and CDR2 YFSETQ. The CDR3 sequence is 14 residues long. The germline V and J ends were trimmed by 2 bases and 4 bases, with 12 bases remaining between them. The CDR3 loop is CASSFEGGSETQYF. In DNA form, the CDR3 reads TGCGCCAGCAGCTTCGAGGGGGGATCAGAGACCCAGTACTTC.

This clone was recorded a few times. This rearrangement joins TRBV4-2 to TRBJ1-5; D call uncertain. The CDR3 is 14 residues long. The germline CDR1 and CDR2 sequences are LGHNA and YNFKEQ. Trimming removed 4 bases at V and 7 bases at J, with 14 bases between. As DNA, the CDR3 is TGTGCCAGCAGCCCGCACTCGAGGTGGCAGCCCCAGCATTTT. Residues: CASSPHSRWQPQHF.

This chain uses TRBV7-9 with TRBJ2-7; tentative D call: TRBD2 (6 bases). The CDR3 sequence is 15 residues long. Germline V lookup: CDR1 SEHNR, CDR2 FQNEAQ (reference sequence). Trimming cost V 3 bases and J 5 bases, with 17 bases left between them. The CDR3 region has the DNA TGTGCCAGCAGCTTTGGGGAGGTACTTTATCACGAGCAGTACTTC. It is translated as CASSFGEVLYHEQYF.

The chain links TRBV7-6 to TRBJ2-7; TRBD1 agrees at 8 bases. Per germline, CDR1 SGHVS and CDR2 FNYEAQ. After removal of 3 bases from V and 3 bases from J, the junction contained 7 bases not matched to a gene. This CDR3 has 15 amino acids. Written as DNA, the CDR3 is TGTGCCAGCAGCTTTGAAGGGGACAGGCTCTACGAGCAGTACTTC. It codes for CASSFEGDRLYEQYF.